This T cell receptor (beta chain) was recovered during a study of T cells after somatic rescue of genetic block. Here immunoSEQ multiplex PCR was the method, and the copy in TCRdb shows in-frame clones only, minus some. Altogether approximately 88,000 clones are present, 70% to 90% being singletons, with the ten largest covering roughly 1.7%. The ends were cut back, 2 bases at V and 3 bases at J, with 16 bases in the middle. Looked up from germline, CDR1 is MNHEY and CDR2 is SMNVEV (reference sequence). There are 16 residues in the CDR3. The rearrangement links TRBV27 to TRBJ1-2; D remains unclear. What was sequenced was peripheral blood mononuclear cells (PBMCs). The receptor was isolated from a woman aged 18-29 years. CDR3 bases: TGTGCCAGCAGTTTAAGGTCCGGAGAGGGATACTATGGCTACACCTTC. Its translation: CASSLRSGEGYYGYTF.